This TCR beta chain was recovered during a study of early T cells in non-severe SARS-CoV-2 infection. Study background: The input, bulk RNA from unsorted whole blood, was sequenced, and chains were unpaired.

The CDR3 extends over 12 amino acids. Per germline, CDR1 DFQATT and CDR2 SNEGSKA (reference sequence). A remark on this clonotype: Its target is not known. The junction and the germline gene differ at one end; a read error may be behind it.

General study findings and limits: Matching with VDJdb favored anti-spike CD8 responses (missing private and CD4 specificities).

Tagging with unique molecular identifiers was applied to individual cDNA molecules. TCRdb redid the calling of the 5' RACE reads with MiXCR, one entry per CDR3 protein. The table includes roughly 65,000 distinct CDR3 sequences, 11% detected once. The source material was whole blood. This clonotype originated in an adult who was a healthcare worker with PCR-confirmed SARS-CoV-2 infection or an uninfected control (not recorded which). The chain combines TRBV20-1 with TRBJ2-7; a weak D match, TRBD2 (6 bases). The CDR3 here is CSAGTLSHEQYF. In DNA form, the CDR3 reads TGCAGTGCCGGGACTCTCTCCCACGAGCAGTACTTC.